These 7 T cell receptor beta chains share one sample of origin, sequenced in a study of response to subunit inactivated influenza vaccine. TCRdb passed the RT-PCR reads through MiXCR, listing each CDR3 protein once. The sample includes hundreds of thousands of distinct CDR3 sequences, roughly 18% of them seen just once. The starting material was PBMCs from blood, obtained around 5 days after vaccination. All receptors come from a man aged 50 to 60 who received an inactivated influenza vaccine.

The gene calls are TRBV20-1 and TRBJ1-1; D uncertain. Germline V CDR1 and CDR2: DFQATT, SNEGSKA (reference sequence). This CDR3 comprises 13 residues. Trimming pared 5 bases from V and 3 bases from J, leaving 13 bases between. CDR3 bases: TGCAGTGCTTGGCCCCCGGGGTACACTGAAGCTTTCTTT. Its translation: CSAWPPGYTEAFF.

J is TRBJ1-1 and V is TRBV5-8, with TRBD1 matching over 7 bases. This CDR3 is 15 amino acids long. CDR1 and CDR2 from the germline V gene are SGHTS and YDEGEE. V shed 4 bases and J 1 base; nucleotides not matched to a gene: 7. The CDR3 bases are TGTGCCAGCAGCCAAGGGACAGTGGCGAACACTGAAGCTTTCTTT. Translating gives CASSQGTVANTEAFF.

This clonotype was detected only once. The chain carries TRBV6-2 or TRBV6-3 and TRBJ2-1; 7 bases agree with TRBD2. CDR1 is MNHEY and CDR2 is SVGEGT in the germline V gene. V lost 0 bases to trimming and J lost 0 bases; unmatched junction nucleotides: 8. The CDR3 extends over 18 amino acids. This chain's CDR3 is CASSYSVWASGSYNEQFF. In DNA form, the CDR3 reads TGTGCCAGCAGTTACTCCGTCTGGGCTAGCGGCTCCTACAATGAGCAGTTCTTC.

V is TRBV6-1 and J is TRBJ2-7; 7 bases line up with TRBD2. J lost 3 bases, V lost 7 bases, and 9 bases had no gene match. This CDR3 region has 14 residues. The germline V gene has CDR1 MNHNS and CDR2 SASEGT. CDR3 sequence reads: CASTPSGTGYEQYF. The CDR3 DNA reads as TGTGCCAGCACCCCAAGCGGGACTGGCTACGAGCAGTACTTC.

This clonotype was seen ten or more times. The CDR3 is CSVGDSQYGYTF. The CDR3 DNA reads as TGCAGCGTGGGTGACAGTCAGTATGGCTACACCTTC. The chain carries TRBV29-1 and TRBJ1-2; maybe TRBD1 (5 bases). The CDR3 length is 12 residues. V was clipped by 6 bases and J by 5 bases, with 13 bases between them. Per germline, CDR1 SQVTM and CDR2 ANQGSEA. The complete variable domain, with remaining parts taken from reference TRBV29-1 and TRBJ1-2, reads SAVISQKPSRDICQRGTSLTIQCQVDSQVTMMFWYRQQPGQSLTLIATANQGSEATYESGFVIDKFPISRPNLTFSTLTVSNMSPEDSSIYLCSVGDSQYGYTFGSGTRLTVV.

In this sample, this clonotype turned up a few times. The chain employs TRBV29-1 and TRBJ2-5; 11 bases agree with TRBD2. Germline V gene data show CDR1 as SQVTM and CDR2 as ANQGSEA. V lost 6 bases and J lost 2; bases outside the gene matches: 11. CDR3 length equals 16 residues. CDR3 bases: TGCAGCGTGGGGGGATGGGCTAGCGGGGGGCAAGAGACCCAGTACTTC. This gives the protein CSVGGWASGGQETQYF.

The genes are TRBV5-1 and TRBJ2-1; 10 bases line up with TRBD2. The CDR3 is 16 residues long. Per the germline V gene, CDR1 is SGHRS and CDR2 is YFSETQ. The ends lost 4 bases at V and 6 bases at J; junction bases unmatched: 10. As DNA, the CDR3 is TGCGCCAGCAGCATACTCCCTCTAGCGGGAGTCAATGAGCAGTTCTTC. Translating it yields CASSILPLAGVNEQFF.